The next 20 T cell receptor beta chains were all read from a single sample in a study of T-cell reconstitution after alpha-beta-depleted transplantation in children. Molecular barcoding with unique molecular identifiers was used for the TCRbeta library. A single record per CDR3 protein comes from TCRdb applying MiXCR to the PCR reads. The repertoire holds 200,000 to 250,000 distinct CDR3 sequences, with about 9.5% as singletons. Sequencing used PBMCs from the stem cell graft donor, obtained from the stem cell graft. The receptors here all came from a human donor who donated a stem cell graft to a child with acute lymphoblastic leukemia.

This clonotype was detected only a few times. This CDR3 is CSARGPMGGNTGELFF. The CDR3 DNA is TGCAGTGCTAGGGGGCCCATGGGGGGTAACACCGGGGAGCTGTTTTTT. The chain has TRBV20-1 and TRBJ2-2, with a possible D match to TRBD2 (6 bases). The ends were cut back, 3 bases at V and 2 bases at J, with 16 bases in the middle. Germline loops: CDR1 DFQATT, CDR2 SNEGSKA (reference sequence). The CDR3 consists of 16 residues.

The chain uses TRBV18 and TRBJ1-3; D is uncertain. Looked up from germline, CDR1 is KGHSH and CDR2 is LQKENI. V was trimmed by 1 base and J by 0 bases, leaving 7 bases between them. The CDR3 sequence is 15 residues long. The CDR3 bases are TGTGCCAGCTCACCACAAGCGAGCTCTGGAAACACCATATATTTT. This sequence encodes CASSPQASSGNTIYF. Variable domain in full (rest from reference TRBV18 and TRBJ1-3): NAGVMQNPRHLVRRRGQEARLRCSPMKGHSHVYWYRQLPEEGLKFMVYLQKENIIDESGMPKERFSAEFPKEGPSILRIQQVVRGDSAAYFCASSPQASSGNTIYFGEGSWLTVV.

This clonotype was counted at least ten times. The chain links TRBV29-1 to TRBJ2-1, with 10 positions matching TRBD1. The germline CDR1 and CDR2 sequences are SQVTM and ANQGSEA. The CDR3 runs to 16 residues. The trim removed 3 bases at V and 4 bases at J, leaving 9 bases unmatched. The CDR3 here is CSVEGVRDRGYNEQFF. Written as DNA, the CDR3 is TGCAGCGTTGAGGGTGTTAGGGACAGGGGTTACAATGAGCAGTTCTTC.

CDR3: CASSRDRRYGANVLTF. The CDR3, as DNA: TGTGCCAGCTCACGGGACAGGCGGTACGGGGCCAACGTCCTGACTTTC. The chain joins TRBV18 to TRBJ2-6; 8 positions match TRBD1. V was pared by 4 bases and J by 4 bases, with 6 bases of the junction left unmatched. In germline, CDR1 is KGHSH, CDR2 LQKENI. There are 16 residues in the CDR3.

The chain couples TRBV19 to TRBJ2-1; 8 nucleotides agree with TRBD1. The V segment lost 6 bases and the J segment 8 bases; nucleotides outside the gene matches: 3. This CDR3 has 12 residues. The V gene's germline CDR1 is LNHDA and CDR2 SQIVND (reference sequence). This chain's CDR3 is CASRPQGDEQFF. CDR3 DNA sequence: TGTGCCAGTAGACCACAGGGGGATGAGCAGTTCTTC.

This clonotype was seen repeatedly, ten times or more. The chain carries TRBV6-5 and TRBJ2-1; D is possibly TRBD1 or TRBD2 (5 bases each). Germline CDR1 MNHEY, CDR2 SVGAGI. V lost 6 bases and J 11 bases, leaving 11 bases between the germline ends. The CDR3 extends over 11 amino acids. CDR3: CASSYPGQQFF. In DNA, the CDR3 is TGTGCCAGCAGCTATCCGGGACAGCAGTTCTTC.

The rearrangement links TRBV7-6 to TRBJ2-1, with 7 bases identical to TRBD2. The CDR3 length is 18 residues. The germline gives CDR1 SGHVS, CDR2 FNYEAQ. The ends lost 4 bases at V and 3 bases at J; junction bases unmatched: 15. The chain's CDR3 is CASSSNDEPGLFYNEQFF. CDR3 DNA sequence: TGTGCCAGCAGCTCAAACGACGAACCGGGACTATTCTACAATGAGCAGTTCTTC.

This clonotype was counted at least ten times. The chain links TRBV7-2 to TRBJ2-2, with D tentatively TRBD1 (6 bases). Trimming stripped 3 bases from V and 3 bases from J, with 11 bases between. Germline CDR1 SGHTA, CDR2 FQGNSA. There are 15 residues in the CDR3. The CDR3, as DNA: TGTGCCAGCAGCTTGTCACAGGGACACACCGGGGAGCTGTTTTTT. It translates to CASSLSQGHTGELFF.

This clonotype was seen a few times. The chain joins TRBV29-1 to TRBJ1-2; no firm D call. Germline-derived CDR1 and CDR2 are SQVTM and ANQGSEA. Trimming left V 5 bases short and J 2 bases short, with 12 bases between. This CDR3 comprises 13 residues. The CDR3 DNA follows: TGCAGCGTTCAACTGAGGGAGAACTATGGCTACACCTTC. Translating gives CSVQLRENYGYTF.

This clonotype was seen at least ten times. This sequence joins TRBV5-1 and TRBJ2-3; D remains ambiguous. This CDR3 spans 13 amino acids. Germline V gene sequence: CDR1 SGHRS, CDR2 YFSETQ. The V end was cut by 0 bases, the J end by 4 bases, with 6 bases between. The CDR3 protein is CASSLAGADTQYF. The CDR3 DNA is TGCGCCAGCAGCTTGGCCGGCGCAGATACGCAGTATTTT.

Points on this clonotype: An end of the junction does not agree with germline; a read error may underlie this. The chain links TRBV12-3 or TRBV12-4 to TRBJ1-1, with a possible D match to TRBD1 (5 bases). The CDR3 has 12 amino acids. The CDR3 spells CASSLHGTVAFF. As DNA, the CDR3 is TGTGCCAGCAGCCTCCATGGGACTGTAGCTTTCTTT.

The table lists this clonotype with a few counts. This chain links TRBV5-1 with TRBJ1-1; the match to TRBD1 covers 9 bases. The V gene's germline CDR1 is SGHRS and CDR2 YFSETQ. The J segment lost 11 bases and the V segment lost 2 bases, leaving 10 bases of the junction unmatched. CDR3 length: 14 amino acids. CDR3 sequence (DNA): TGCGCCAGCAGCTTTACAGGGGGCGCAAACGTCGCTTTCTTT. Translation gives CASSFTGGANVAFF.

This clonotype was seen many times. The chain is built from TRBV10-3 and TRBJ2-2; the match to TRBD1 covers 7 bases. Germline V gene sequence: CDR1 ENHRY, CDR2 SYGVKD. V trimming: 7 bases; J trimming: 3 bases; junction bases outside the gene matches: 5. The CDR3 extends over 14 amino acids. The CDR3 bases are TGTGCCATCAAACGGGACAGAGACACCGGGGAGCTGTTTTTT. Protein sequence: CAIKRDRDTGELFF.

This chain links TRBV15 with TRBJ2-3, with no clear D. The length of the CDR3 is 13 residues. CDR1 is LNHNV, CDR2 YYDKDF, per germline (reference sequence). Trimming left V 0 bases short and J 6 bases short, with 7 bases between. The CDR3 coding sequence is TGTGCCACCAGCAGAGACACAGAGGATACGCAGTATTTT. Translation gives CATSRDTEDTQYF.

This clonotype has at least ten counts. The CDR3 region has the DNA TGTGCCACCAGCAGAGAAGCCACCCTAGCGGGGGGGGGAGATACGCAGTATTTT. This translates into CATSREATLAGGGDTQYF. The gene calls are TRBV15 and TRBJ2-3, with 12 bases that match TRBD2. Unmatched junction bases numbered 9, after V lost 0 bases and J lost 5 bases. In germline, CDR1 is LNHNV, CDR2 YYDKDF (reference sequence). The length of the CDR3 is 18 residues.

The chain employs TRBV5-4 and TRBJ1-1; the D is unclear. The CDR3 is 14 residues long. With 4 bases removed from V and 1 base from J, the gap between germline ends came to 11 bases. In germline, CDR1 is SGHNT, CDR2 YYREEE (reference sequence). The DNA for the CDR3 is TGTGCCAGCAGCCCGGACCGGAAGAACACTGAAGCTTTCTTT. Amino acid sequence: CASSPDRKNTEAFF.

This sequence joins TRBV12-3 or TRBV12-4 and TRBJ2-5; 9 bases fit TRBD2. J lost 2 bases, V lost 6 bases, and 7 bases had no gene match. The CDR3 has 15 residues. The CDR3: CASSLKRGEQETQYF. The DNA for the CDR3 is TGTGCCAGCAGCCTGAAGCGGGGGGAACAAGAGACCCAGTACTTC.

The chain couples TRBV5-1 to TRBJ2-7; 7 nucleotides match TRBD1. V was pared by 3 bases and J by 6 bases, with 18 bases of the junction left unmatched. The CDR3 is 17 residues long. From germline, CDR1 is SGHRS and CDR2 YFSETQ. The CDR3 region has the DNA TGCGCCAGCAGCTCCTCACCAAAGTCGACAGGGTCTGGCGAGCAGTACTTC. Its translation is CASSSSPKSTGSGEQYF.

This clonotype was detected a few times. This chain connects TRBV20-1 to TRBJ2-7; 10 nucleotides align to TRBD2. The CDR3 has 13 amino acids. In germline, CDR1 is DFQATT, CDR2 SNEGSKA (reference sequence). V was clipped by 6 bases and J by 7 bases; unmatched bases: 9. The CDR3 loop reads CSAERGGLREQYF. CDR3 sequence (DNA): TGCAGTGCCGAGCGGGGGGGCCTAAGGGAGCAGTACTTC.

This clonotype was detected ten times or more. One end of the junction varies from germline; a read error may be responsible. The rearrangement uses TRBV15 and TRBJ1-5, with D possibly matching TRBD1 (5 bases). Germline CDR1 and CDR2: LNHNV and YYDKDF (reference sequence). The CDR3 sequence is 15 residues long. As DNA, the CDR3 is TGTGCCACCAGCAGCCTGGGACGTAGCGATCAGCCCCAGCATTTT. As protein: CATSSLGRSDQPQHF.